This T cell receptor beta chain appears in the sequencing data of a study of patients and donors after allogeneic stem cell transplantation. TCRdb recomputed calls from the RT-PCR reads with MiXCR, one row per CDR3 protein. Here the sample spans some 960,000 distinct CDR3 sequences, approximately 19% being singletons. The sequence derives from a human donor who was either an allogeneic HSCT recipient or a stem cell or donor lymphocyte infusion donor (not recorded which). It is not recorded whose cells these are; they may come from a transplant donor. What was sequenced was blood, either unsorted or a sorted T cell fraction (not recorded which).

Here the CDR3 reads CASSLDYEREDTDTQYF. CDR3 DNA: TGTGCCAGCAGCTTAGATTATGAGCGGGAGGACACAGATACGCAGTATTTT. The chain employs TRBV7-6 and TRBJ2-3; TRBD2 matches at 9 bases. CDR3 length equals 17 residues. The germline gives CDR1 SGHVS, CDR2 FNYEAQ. After removal of 1 base from V and 2 bases from J, the junction contained 7 bases not matched to a gene.